Each of the 23 T cell receptor beta chains below was sequenced from the same sample in a study of patients and donors after allogeneic stem cell transplantation. Each CDR3 protein is one row after TCRdb ran MiXCR on the RT-PCR reads. Here the sample spans about 410,000 distinct CDR3 sequences, roughly 17% being singletons. Input material: blood, either unsorted or a sorted T cell fraction (not recorded which). Source of these receptors: a human donor who was either an allogeneic HSCT recipient or a stem cell or donor lymphocyte infusion donor (not recorded which). It is not recorded whose cells these are; they may come from a transplant donor.

This clonotype came up many times. The CDR3 coding sequence is TGTGCCAGCAGCGAACAGGGCTCGAGGGGAGAAAAACTGTTTTTT. Encoded protein: CASSEQGSRGEKLFF. The V call is TRBV12-3 or TRBV12-4, the J call TRBJ1-4, with a possible D match to TRBD1 (6 bases). CDR3 length: 15 amino acids. V was trimmed by 6 bases and J by 8 bases, leaving 19 bases between them.

This sequence joins TRBV4-3 and TRBJ2-2; possible D gene TRBD1, 6 bases. V lost 2 bases and J lost 6, with 13 bases in between. From germline, CDR1 is LGHNA and CDR2 YSLEER. The CDR3 contains 15 residues. The CDR3 DNA reads as TGCGCCAGCAGCCAACAGGGGTCAAGCTCCGGGGAGCTGTTTTTT. Its protein is CASSQQGSSSGELFF.

The gene calls are TRBV7-3 and TRBJ2-7; tentatively, D is TRBD1 (6 bases). Trimming stripped 2 bases from V and 5 bases from J, with 10 bases between. The CDR3 consists of 13 residues. Germline CDR1 reads SGHTA; CDR2 reads FQGTGA. The CDR3 loop reads CASSLHRVDEQYF. The CDR3 DNA is TGTGCCAGCAGCTTACACAGGGTCGACGAGCAGTACTTC.

This chain connects TRBV20-1 to TRBJ2-7; D call uncertain. The germline gives CDR1 DFQATT, CDR2 SNEGSKA (reference sequence). V was cut by 2 bases and J by 0 bases, with 11 bases left in between. This CDR3 spans 14 amino acids. Here the CDR3 DNA reads TGCAGTGCTAGACGGCAGGACCTCTCCTACGAGCAGTACTTC. Protein: CSARRQDLSYEQYF.

The J gene is TRBJ2-1, the V gene TRBV7-9; TRBD2 matches 13 bases. The CDR3 runs to 14 residues. Trimming at V came to 10 bases and at J to 10 bases, leaving 10 bases not matched to a gene. The germline gives CDR1 SEHNR, CDR2 FQNEAQ (reference sequence). DNA of the CDR3: TGTGCCACATCCCCGGGACTAGCGGGATGGGAGCAGTTCTTC. Its protein product is CATSPGLAGWEQFF.

This clonotype was observed a handful of times. This is likely a read error, given that the CDR3 carries no conserved phenylalanine or tryptophan at its end. No DNA is shown, since the ends of the CDR3 on it are uncertain; the CDR3 is the one TCRdb lists. This sequence joins TRBV24-1 and TRBJ1-1. The germline gives CDR1 KGHDR, CDR2 SFDVKD. Including both end residues, the CDR3 is 8 amino acids long. CDR3 amino acids: CATGPGPR.

A few counts support this clonotype. The V gene is TRBV6-5, the J gene TRBJ1-1; the D gene is possibly TRBD1 (5 bases). The CDR3 extends over 12 amino acids. Trimming left V 6 bases short and J 4 bases short, with 9 bases between. Per the germline V gene, CDR1 is MNHEY and CDR2 is SVGAGI. CDR3 residues: CASSRDSTEAFF. In DNA form, the CDR3 reads TGTGCCAGCAGCCGGGACTCCACTGAAGCTTTCTTT.

V is TRBV29-1 and J is TRBJ1-2; 7 nucleotides align to TRBD1. Germline trimming cut 6 bases from V and 0 bases from J; bases unmatched to any gene: 4. Germline V gene lookup returns CDR1 SQVTM and CDR2 ANQGSEA. This CDR3 region has 13 residues. The CDR3 bases are TGCAGCGTCCGCGGGACAGCTAACTATGGCTACACCTTC. It is translated as CSVRGTANYGYTF.

The V and J genes are TRBV7-9 and TRBJ1-1, with D possibly being TRBD1 (6 bases). There are 16 residues in the CDR3. The germline gives CDR1 SEHNR, CDR2 FQNEAQ (reference sequence). Deletions cut 5 bases from V and 3 bases from J, with 19 bases between. This CDR3 is CASSPRRGIMDTEAFF. CDR3 coding DNA: TGTGCCAGCAGCCCTCGGAGGGGGATTATGGACACTGAAGCTTTCTTT.

The V gene is TRBV6-5, the J gene TRBJ1-4, with a weak D call TRBD1 (5 bases). Trimming left V 8 bases short and J 3 bases short, with 7 bases between. Germline assignment: CDR1 MNHEY and CDR2 SVGAGI. This CDR3 region has 12 residues. The CDR3 nucleotides are TGTGCCAGCGCGGGACCTAATGAAAAACTGTTTTTT. Amino acid sequence: CASAGPNEKLFF.

The rearrangement uses TRBV9 and TRBJ1-1; D gene uncertain. This CDR3 comprises 13 residues. V shed 1 base and J shed 3 bases, with 7 bases lying between them. CDR1 is SGDLS and CDR2 is YYNGEE in the germline V gene. CDR3 nucleotides: TGTGCCAGCAGCGTATGGGCGGACACTGAAGCTTTCTTT. Protein sequence: CASSVWADTEAFF.

This clonotype has just a few counts. V and J are TRBV10-2 and TRBJ2-7; D may be TRBD2 (6 bases). CDR3 length equals 15 residues. From germline, CDR1 is WSHSY and CDR2 SAAADI. V gave up 3 bases and J gave up 3 bases, with 15 bases separating them. The CDR3: CASSDPGGLGYEQYF. The CDR3 DNA sequence: TGCGCCAGCAGTGACCCCGGAGGGTTAGGCTACGAGCAGTACTTC.

This sequence joins TRBV24-1 and TRBJ2-3; TRBD2 agrees at 8 bases. Trimming at V came to 5 bases and at J to 2 bases, leaving 11 bases not matched to a gene. Germline CDR1 is KGHDR and CDR2 is SFDVKD. CDR3 length: 17 residues. This CDR3 is CATSGPQGGGFTDTQYF. CDR3 DNA: TGTGCCACCAGTGGCCCACAGGGCGGGGGGTTCACAGATACGCAGTATTTT.

V and J are TRBV2 and TRBJ2-7; 10 nucleotides line up with TRBD1. The CDR3 runs 12 residues. The V gene end was trimmed by 8 bases and the J gene end by 4 bases; junction bases not matched to a gene: 2. Germline V CDR1 and CDR2: SNHLY, FYNNEI. The CDR3 DNA reads TGTGCCAGCGCGGGACAGGGGTACGAGCAGTACTTC. This encodes CASAGQGYEQYF.

This clonotype was detected only a few times. The chain joins TRBV25-1 to TRBJ1-2; 7 nucleotides align to TRBD1. The CDR3 is made up of 16 amino acids. J was trimmed by 0 bases and V by 2 bases; bases with no gene match: 6. Germline CDR1 and CDR2: MGHDK and SYGVNS. This chain's CDR3 is CASSEGQGVTNYGYTF. The CDR3 DNA is TGTGCCAGCAGTGAAGGGCAGGGGGTAACTAACTATGGCTACACCTTC.

Only a few counts were recorded for this clonotype. This chain uses TRBV10-3 with TRBJ2-2; the D gene could be TRBD1 or TRBD2 (6 bases each). V lost 6 bases to trimming and J lost 7 bases, with 12 bases between them. The length of the CDR3 is 13 residues. Germline V gene data show CDR1 as ENHRY and CDR2 as SYGVKD. The chain's CDR3 is CAISLKGGGELFF. The DNA of the CDR3 is TGTGCCATCAGCCTCAAGGGGGGCGGGGAGCTGTTTTTT.

The gene calls are TRBV20-1 and TRBJ1-6, with D possibly being TRBD1 (5 bases). This CDR3 has 17 amino acids. In germline, CDR1 is DFQATT, CDR2 SNEGSKA (reference sequence). Trimming cost V 0 bases and J 6 bases, with 18 bases left between them. CDR3 residues: CSARDPASGGFNSPLHF. CDR3 nucleotides: TGCAGTGCTAGAGATCCTGCTTCGGGGGGTTTTAATTCACCCCTCCACTTT.

J is TRBJ2-7 and V is TRBV10-3, with D perhaps TRBD1 or TRBD2 (5 bases each). CDR1 is ENHRY, CDR2 SYGVKD, per germline. The CDR3 sequence is 14 residues long. Trimming shortened V by 6 bases and J by 3 bases, and 15 bases separated the two germline ends. In DNA form, the CDR3 reads TGTGCCATCAGGGGGGAGAGGGCGTACTACGAGCAGTACTTC. Translation gives CAIRGERAYYEQYF.

The chain carries TRBV7-8 and TRBJ2-7, with a tentative D call TRBD2 (6 bases). The CDR3 covers 16 residues. The germline V gene encodes CDR1 SGHVS and CDR2 FQNEAQ. V was clipped by 4 bases and J by 4 bases, with 20 bases between them. The CDR3 region is CASSSAPRDSDYEQYF. DNA for the CDR3: TGTGCCAGCAGCTCCGCACCCCGGGACTCCGATTACGAGCAGTACTTC.

This clonotype was recorded a few times. This sequence joins TRBV29-1 and TRBJ2-7; D could derive from TRBD1 or TRBD2 (5 bases each). Per germline, CDR1 SQVTM and CDR2 ANQGSEA. Trimming pared 7 bases from V and 1 base from J, leaving 8 bases between. The CDR3 has 11 amino acids. The CDR3 sequence is CSAGPSYEQYF. The CDR3 DNA reads as TGCAGCGCGGGACCATCCTACGAGCAGTACTTC.

This chain connects TRBV7-9 to TRBJ2-3, with a weak D call TRBD1 (5 bases). Per germline, CDR1 SEHNR and CDR2 FQNEAQ (reference sequence). The CDR3 covers 13 residues. V lost 7 bases and J 1 base, leaving 9 bases between the germline ends. This chain's CDR3 is CASIQARTDTQYF. The DNA for the CDR3 is TGTGCCAGCATACAGGCCCGCACAGATACGCAGTATTTT. Looking up the rest from reference TRBV7-9 and TRBJ2-3 gives the full variable domain: DTGVSQNPRHKITKRGQNVTFRCDPISEHNRLYWYRQTLGQGPEFLTYFQNEAQLEKSRLLSDRFSAERPKGSFSTLEIQRTEQGDSAMYLCASIQARTDTQYFGPGTRLTVL.

The V call is TRBV6-1, the J call TRBJ2-5; D may be TRBD2 (5 bases). CDR1 MNHNS and CDR2 SASEGT come from the germline V gene. V was shortened by 5 bases and J by 5 bases, with 18 bases between the two germline ends. This CDR3 region has 15 residues. CDR3 region: CASSQVPRPGETQYF. CDR3 DNA: TGTGCCAGCAGTCAGGTGCCTCGGCCGGGGGAGACCCAGTACTTC.

This clonotype turned up a few times. V and J are TRBV7-2 and TRBJ2-3, with 10 bases aligning to TRBD2. The CDR3 contains 16 residues. Germline V CDR1 and CDR2: SGHTA, FQGNSA. With 5 bases clipped from V and 2 bases from J, the junction kept 7 bases outside the gene matches. The CDR3 nucleotides read TGTGCCAGCAGCCCTCTAGCGGGAGCACTCACAGATACGCAGTATTTT. Protein sequence: CASSPLAGALTDTQYF. Full variable domain (rest looked up from reference TRBV7-2 and TRBJ2-3): GAGVSQSPSNKVTEKGKDVELRCDPISGHTALYWYRQSLGQGLEFLIYFQGNSAPDKSGLPSDRFSAERTGGSVSTLTIQRTQQEDSAVYLCASSPLAGALTDTQYFGPGTRLTVL.